One and the same sample provided the 15 T cell receptor beta chains below, sequenced in a study of tumor-infiltrating lymphocytes in oesophageal squamous cell carcinoma. TCRdb reanalysed the PCR reads using MiXCR and keeps one entry per CDR3 protein. The table includes 15,000 or so distinct CDR3 sequences, about three fifths detected once. The source material was esophageal tumor tissue. The receptors originated from a female donor with esophageal squamous cell carcinoma.

The chain recombines TRBV7-6 with TRBJ2-3; D gene uncertain. Germline lookup yields CDR1 SGHVS and CDR2 FNYEAQ. The V end was cut by 0 bases, the J end by 4 bases, with 8 bases between. There are 14 residues in the CDR3. The CDR3 DNA reads TGTGCCAGCAGCTTAGCGTTGACGGCAGATACGCAGTATTTT. Translating gives CASSLALTADTQYF.

Regarding this clonotype: A much larger clone differs by one base, so this may be a read error. V is TRBV7-3 and J is TRBJ2-5; no firm D call. CDR3 length equals 15 residues. Trimming stripped 0 bases from V and 11 bases from J, with 19 bases between. Looked up from germline, CDR1 is SGHTA and CDR2 is FQGTGA. In DNA, the CDR3 is TGTGCCAGCAGCTTAACGTCTCAAGGCTACAATGAGCAGTACTTC. Its protein is CASSLTSQGYNEQYF. The variable domain in full, with the rest retrieved from reference TRBV7-3 and TRBJ2-5, is GAGVSQTPSNKVTEKGKYVELRCDPISGHTALYWYRQSLGQGPEFLIYFQGTGAADDSGLPNDRFFAVRPEGSVSTLKIQRTERGDSAVYLCASSLTSQGYNEQYFGPGTRLLVL.

The V gene is TRBV6-5, the J gene TRBJ2-4; D uncertain. The CDR3 has 14 residues. Between the trimmed V and J ends, which lost 5 bases and 2 bases, there was a span of 10 bases. From germline, CDR1 is MNHEY and CDR2 SVGAGI. The CDR3 here is CASSAIGSKNIQYF. DNA of the CDR3: TGTGCCAGCAGTGCCATAGGTTCCAAAAACATTCAGTACTTC.

This clonotype showed up just a few times. V and J are TRBV7-6 and TRBJ2-6; D is unresolved. The germline V and J ends were trimmed by 2 bases and 9 bases, with 5 bases remaining between them. The CDR3 runs 12 residues. Germline assignment: CDR1 SGHVS and CDR2 FNYEAQ. CDR3 DNA: TGTGCCAGCAGCTTAACCGGCAACGTCCTGACTTTC. Residues: CASSLTGNVLTF.

The chain employs TRBV7-3 and TRBJ2-1; TRBD1 agrees at 7 bases. This CDR3 has 15 residues. The ends lost 6 bases at V and 0 bases at J; junction bases unmatched: 5. The germline CDR1 and CDR2 sequences are SGHTA and FQGTGA. CDR3 loop: CASSRDSSSYNEQFF. The CDR3 DNA follows: TGTGCCAGCAGTCGGGACAGTAGCTCCTACAATGAGCAGTTCTTC.

Concerning this clonotype: Possible read error: a much larger clone is one base away. The CDR3, as DNA: TGCGCCAGCAGCCAAGGGGGCGGTGCCGGGGGACTCCTAGCCTACAATGAGCAGTACTTC. Translated, it gives CASSQGGGAGGLLAYNEQYF. This rearrangement joins TRBV4-3 to TRBJ1-1, with a weak D call TRBD2 (6 bases). TRBJ2-7 matches the DNA end more closely, so the J call is doubtful. CDR1 and CDR2 from the germline V gene are LGHNA and YSLEER. This CDR3 is 20 amino acids long.

The V and J genes are TRBV7-3 and TRBJ2-1, with TRBD2 matching over 7 bases. V gave up 1 base and J gave up 6 bases; unmatched junction bases: 6. CDR3 size: 15 residues. CDR1 is SGHTA and CDR2 is FQGTGA in the germline V gene. This CDR3 is CASSLSFSSGNEQFF. CDR3 nucleotides: TGTGCCAGCAGCTTAAGTTTTTCTAGCGGCAATGAGCAGTTCTTC.

The chain combines TRBV27 with TRBJ2-5; D is perhaps TRBD1 or TRBD2 (5 bases each). Near its end, the DNA agrees better with TRBJ2-1, so the J call may be wrong. Germline CDR1 is MNHEY and CDR2 is SMNVEV (reference sequence). This CDR3 has 13 amino acids. DNA of the CDR3: TGTGCCAGCCAACGGGACCCCTACAATGAGCAGTTCTTC. Its protein is CASQRDPYNEQFF.

The V call is TRBV6-6, the J call TRBJ2-6; 7 bases map to TRBD1. Matching the DNA end better, TRBJ1-2 makes the J call doubtful. The CDR3 runs 15 residues. Germline values: CDR1 MNHNY, CDR2 SVGAGI (reference sequence). This chain's CDR3 is CASYHGDSRPYGYTF. The CDR3 DNA reads as TGTGCCAGCTATCATGGGGACAGCAGACCCTATGGCTACACCTTC.

This chain uses TRBV12-3 or TRBV12-4 with TRBJ2-3; 9 bases fit TRBD1. Gene TRBJ2-7 matches the end of the DNA better, so the J call may be wrong. CDR3 length: 14 residues. CDR3: CASSFGTGNYEQYF. The CDR3 coding sequence is TGTGCCAGCAGTTTCGGGACAGGGAACTACGAGCAGTACTTC.

A few counts support this clonotype. This chain connects TRBV7-6 to TRBJ2-1; no definite D call. Trimming removed 1 base at V and 0 bases at J, with 7 bases between. The CDR3 contains 15 residues. The V gene's germline CDR1 is SGHVS and CDR2 FNYEAQ. The CDR3 DNA reads TGTGCCAGCAGCTTAGTTCTCGGCTCCTACAATGAGCAGTTCTTC. This gives the protein CASSLVLGSYNEQFF.

This rearrangement joins TRBV7-2 to TRBJ2-5, with 7 nucleotides matching TRBD2. The CDR3 has 16 amino acids. The J segment lost 5 bases and the V segment lost 5 bases, leaving 14 bases of the junction unmatched. Germline CDR1 SGHTA, CDR2 FQGNSA. CDR3 protein: CASSPGTTGGLETQYF. DNA for the CDR3: TGTGCCAGCAGCCCTGGGACTACAGGAGGATTGGAGACCCAGTACTTC.

This sequence joins TRBV6-2 or TRBV6-3 and TRBJ2-6; D possibly matches TRBD1 or TRBD2 (5 bases each). The end of the DNA fits TRBJ2-1 better, so the J call may be wrong. CDR3 length: 11 amino acids. Looked up from germline, CDR1 is MNHEY and CDR2 is SVGEGT. CDR3 coding DNA: TGTGCCAGCAGTTACGTCGGGACCCAGTTCTTC. Translation: CASSYVGTQFF.

J is TRBJ2-6 and V is TRBV5-5; maybe TRBD2 (5 bases). This CDR3 is built from 16 residues. V was pared by 2 bases and J by 2 bases, with 11 bases between. Germline V gene data show CDR1 as SGHKS and CDR2 as YYEKEE (reference sequence). The CDR3 region is CASSFRVATGANVLTF. The CDR3 DNA sequence: TGTGCCAGCAGCTTCCGGGTAGCGACTGGGGCCAACGTCCTGACTTTC.

CDR3: CASSTGGTETQYF. For the CDR3, the DNA is TGTGCCAGCAGTACAGGGGGTACGGAGACCCAGTACTTC. This chain uses TRBV6-1 with TRBJ2-5; 8 nucleotides align to TRBD1. The CDR3 length is 13 residues. Trimming at V came to 5 bases and at J to 5 bases, leaving 4 bases not matched to a gene. In germline, CDR1 is MNHNS, CDR2 SASEGT.